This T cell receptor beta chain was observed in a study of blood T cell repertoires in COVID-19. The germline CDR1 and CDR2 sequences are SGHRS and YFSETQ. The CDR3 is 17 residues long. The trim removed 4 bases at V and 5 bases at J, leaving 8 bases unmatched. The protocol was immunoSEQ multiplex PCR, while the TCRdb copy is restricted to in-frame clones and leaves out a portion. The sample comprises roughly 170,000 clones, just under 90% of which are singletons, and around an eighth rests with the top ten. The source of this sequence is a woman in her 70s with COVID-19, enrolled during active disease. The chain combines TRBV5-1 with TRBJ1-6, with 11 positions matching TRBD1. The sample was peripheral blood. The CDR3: CASSRSGQGANNSPLHF. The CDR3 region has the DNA TGCGCCAGCAGCCGATCAGGACAGGGGGCAAATAATTCACCCCTCCACTTT.